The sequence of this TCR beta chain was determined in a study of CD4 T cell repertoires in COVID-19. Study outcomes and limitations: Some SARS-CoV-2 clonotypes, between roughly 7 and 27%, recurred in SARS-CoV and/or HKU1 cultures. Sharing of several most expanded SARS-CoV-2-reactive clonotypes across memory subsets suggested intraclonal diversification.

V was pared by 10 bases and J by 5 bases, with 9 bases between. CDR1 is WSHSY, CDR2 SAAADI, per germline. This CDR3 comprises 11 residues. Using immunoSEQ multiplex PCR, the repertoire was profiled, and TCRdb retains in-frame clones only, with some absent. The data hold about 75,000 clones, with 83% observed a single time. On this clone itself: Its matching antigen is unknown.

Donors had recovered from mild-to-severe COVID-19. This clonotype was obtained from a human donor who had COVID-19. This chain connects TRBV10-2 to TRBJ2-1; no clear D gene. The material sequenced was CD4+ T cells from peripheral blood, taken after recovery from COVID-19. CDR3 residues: CATRVNNEQFF. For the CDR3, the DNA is TGCGCCACCCGGGTCAACAATGAGCAGTTCTTC.